This T cell receptor (beta chain) was observed in a study of T-cell reconstitution after alpha-beta-depleted transplantation in children. Preparation of the TCRbeta library involved a method that used unique molecular identifiers. From the PCR reads, TCRdb called clonotypes with MiXCR, one entry per CDR3 protein. The sample holds 55,000 to 70,000 distinct CDR3 sequences, roughly a tenth seen once. Trimming took 4 bases from V and 5 from J; bases not matched to a gene: 8. Germline V lookup: CDR1 SGHRS, CDR2 YFSETQ. This CDR3 is 14 amino acids long. Whole-study findings and limits: Surviving recipient T cells and thymic progenitors produced the high day-60 TCRbeta diversity seen in some patients. T-cell counts and diversity were attributed mostly to newly produced T cells one year after transplant. About two months after transplant, alpha-beta T cells reportedly came from several hundred expanded graft clones.

This clonotype was recorded at least ten times. Its antigen is not known. This sequence was found in a boy between 5 and 17 years old with acute myeloid leukemia, due to receive a stem cell transplant. The sample here was PBMCs, taken before TCRalphabeta/CD19-depleted stem cell transplant. The gene calls are TRBV5-1 and TRBJ2-5; TRBD2 matches 7 bases. The CDR3 loop is CASSTVGGWETQYF. The CDR3 DNA is TGCGCCAGCAGCACCGTCGGGGGGTGGGAGACCCAGTACTTC.